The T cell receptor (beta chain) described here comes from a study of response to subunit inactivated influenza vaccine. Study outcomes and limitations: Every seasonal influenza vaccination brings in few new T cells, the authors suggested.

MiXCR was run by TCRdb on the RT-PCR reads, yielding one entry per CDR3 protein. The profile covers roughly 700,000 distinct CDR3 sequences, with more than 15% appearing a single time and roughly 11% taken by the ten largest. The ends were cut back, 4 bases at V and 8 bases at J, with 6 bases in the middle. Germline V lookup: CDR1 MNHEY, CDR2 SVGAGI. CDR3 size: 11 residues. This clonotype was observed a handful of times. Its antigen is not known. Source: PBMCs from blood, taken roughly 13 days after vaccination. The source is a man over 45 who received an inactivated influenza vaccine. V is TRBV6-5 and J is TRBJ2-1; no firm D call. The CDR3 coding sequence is TGTGCCAGCAGTTCGCTAGATGAGCAGTTCTTC. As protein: CASSSLDEQFF.